This TCR beta chain was retrieved from a study of CD8 T cells in ankylosing spondylitis. General study findings and limits: In peripheral blood, disease-linked CD8+ clones occurred at relatively low frequencies. Seemingly distinctive of ankylosing spondylitis blood was a TCR beta motif formed by eight highly homologous variants.

With molecular barcodes, quantitative 5'-RACE was used to make the TCR beta libraries. TCRdb re-derived calls from the 5' RACE reads in MiXCR, one entry per CDR3 protein. Among more than 300,000 distinct CDR3 sequences, more than 9% were seen once, and the ten largest hold roughly 9.2%. Notes on this clonotype: Antigen unknown.

Sequenced material: blood, either unsorted or a sorted T cell fraction (not recorded which). This clonotype originated in a female donor with ankylosing spondylitis or in good health (not recorded which).

As DNA, the CDR3 is TGTGCCAGTAGTATCTTGTTGGGGGATAACACTGAAGCTTTCTTT. Protein product: CASSILLGDNTEAFF. The chain combines TRBV19 with TRBJ1-1; possible D gene TRBD1, 5 bases. From germline, CDR1 is LNHDA and CDR2 SQIVND (reference sequence). V was pared by 3 bases and J by 2 bases, with 13 bases between. The length of the CDR3 is 15 residues.